A selection of T cell receptor beta chains follows, all from one sample in a study of CD8 T cells in ankylosing spondylitis. Each CDR3 protein gets one entry after TCRdb re-called the 5' RACE reads with MiXCR. The sample records about 160,000 distinct CDR3 sequences, 15% to 20% being singletons. Sample: blood, either unsorted or a sorted T cell fraction (not recorded which). Every receptor here comes from a male donor with ankylosing spondylitis or in good health (not recorded which). The CDR3 runs from the conserved cysteine through the conserved F or W. Fields, in order: J gene, D gene, clone size, V gene, CDR3 DNA, CDR3 protein. A D gene is named only where the DNA matches it firmly. Part of the rows lack a size; the others show once, few, many or a class for expanded clones.

J gene: TRBJ1-3; D gene: -; clone size: few; V gene: TRBV6-6; CDR3 DNA: TGTGCCAGCAGATACAGGGCTGGAAACACCATATATTTT; CDR3 protein: CASRYRAGNTIYF
J gene: TRBJ2-5; D gene: TRBD2; clone size: -; V gene: TRBV12-3/TRBV12-4; CDR3 DNA: TGTGCCAGCAGTTTCGCGGGAGGAGGACTAGAGACCCAGTACTTC; CDR3 protein: CASSFAGGGLETQYF
J gene: TRBJ2-5; D gene: TRBD1; clone size: -; V gene: TRBV6-1; CDR3 DNA: TGTGCCAGCAGTGTCCCATACAGGGGTATGGAGGAGACCCAGTACTTC; CDR3 protein: CASSVPYRGMEETQYF
J gene: TRBJ2-3; D gene: TRBD2; clone size: -; V gene: TRBV5-1; CDR3 DNA: TGCGCCAGCAGCCCGGGAGGCACGGCAGATACGCAGTATTTT; CDR3 protein: CASSPGGTADTQYF
J gene: TRBJ2-3; D gene: TRBD2; clone size: many; V gene: TRBV5-1; CDR3 DNA: TGCGCCAGCAAAGGAACTAGCGGCACAGATACGCAGTATTTT; CDR3 protein: CASKGTSGTDTQYF
J gene: TRBJ2-5; D gene: -; clone size: many; V gene: TRBV7-9; CDR3 DNA: TGTGCCAGCAGTTTAGGTGGGACCCAGTACTTC; CDR3 protein: CASSLGGTQYF
J gene: TRBJ2-1; D gene: -; clone size: -; V gene: TRBV2; CDR3 DNA: TGTGCCAGCACGAGAGAATACAATGAGCAGTTCTTC; CDR3 protein: CASTREYNEQFF
J gene: TRBJ2-1; D gene: TRBD2; clone size: -; V gene: TRBV3-1; CDR3 DNA: TGTGCCAGCAGCCACCGGACTAGCGGGAGGTACAATGAGCAGTTCTTC; CDR3 protein: CASSHRTSGRYNEQFF
J gene: TRBJ2-1; D gene: -; clone size: -; V gene: TRBV5-1; CDR3 DNA: TGCGCCAGCTCCCCGGCGGAGCCCTACAATGAGCAGTTCTTC; CDR3 protein: CASSPAEPYNEQFF
J gene: TRBJ2-5; D gene: TRBD2; clone size: few; V gene: TRBV28; CDR3 DNA: TGTGCCAGCAGTTTGGAGAAGAGGGCTAGCGGGAGACAAGAGACCCAGTACTTC; CDR3 protein: CASSLEKRASGRQETQYF
J gene: TRBJ1-2; D gene: -; clone size: -; V gene: TRBV7-2; CDR3 DNA: TGTGCCAGCACCCCTAGCCCGGTATTCTATGGCTACACCTTC; CDR3 protein: CASTPSPVFYGYTF
J gene: TRBJ2-2; D gene: -; clone size: many; V gene: TRBV4-1; CDR3 DNA: TGCGCCAGCAGCCAAGTTGAAGGTGGGGAGCTGTTTTTT; CDR3 protein: CASSQVEGGELFF
J gene: TRBJ2-3; D gene: -; clone size: many; V gene: TRBV11-2; CDR3 DNA: TGTGCCAGCAGCTCCACACTAGCAGAATTCGCGCAGTATTTT; CDR3 protein: CASSSTLAEFAQYF
J gene: TRBJ2-1; D gene: -; clone size: -; V gene: TRBV2; CDR3 DNA: TGTGCCAGCAGTGGACTCTTGAGCTCCTACAATGAGCAGTTCTTC; CDR3 protein: CASSGLLSSYNEQFF
J gene: TRBJ1-1; D gene: -; clone size: many; V gene: TRBV3-1; CDR3 DNA: TGTGCCAGCAGCCGAGAGATTAAGGGCACTGAAGCTTTCTTT; CDR3 protein: CASSREIKGTEAFF
J gene: TRBJ2-2; D gene: TRBD2; clone size: -; V gene: TRBV19; CDR3 DNA: TGTGCCAGTAGTGGAGGCCGACTAGCGGGACGGACCGGGGAGCTGTTTTTT; CDR3 protein: CASSGGRLAGRTGELFF
J gene: TRBJ1-1; D gene: -; clone size: -; V gene: TRBV19; CDR3 DNA: TGTGCCAGTAAAGTCAGGGCCGCCCGTAAAATGAACACTGAAGCTTTCTTT; CDR3 protein: CASKVRAARKMNTEAFF
J gene: TRBJ2-2; D gene: TRBD1; clone size: few; V gene: TRBV2; CDR3 DNA: TGTGCCAGCACCGGACAGGGCGCCGGGGAGCTGTTTTTT; CDR3 protein: CASTGQGAGELFF
J gene: TRBJ2-5; D gene: TRBD2; clone size: few; V gene: TRBV20-1; CDR3 DNA: TGCAGTGCTAGTAGGACTAGCGGGAGTATAGAGACCCAGTACTTC; CDR3 protein: CSASRTSGSIETQYF
J gene: TRBJ2-3; D gene: -; clone size: many; V gene: TRBV29-1; CDR3 DNA: TGCAGCGTTGATACAAGCGGAGGCACAGATACGCAGTATTTT; CDR3 protein: CSVDTSGGTDTQYF
J gene: TRBJ2-5; D gene: -; clone size: many; V gene: TRBV20-1; CDR3 DNA: TGCAGTGCTACAGGGAGCCAAGAGACCCAGTACTTC; CDR3 protein: CSATGSQETQYF
J gene: TRBJ2-4; D gene: -; clone size: -; V gene: TRBV6-1; CDR3 DNA: TGTGCCAGCAGCCCCTTAGGCTTCCGGCAGGGTAGAAACTCCAAAAACATTCAGTACTTC; CDR3 protein: CASSPLGFRQGRNSKNIQYF
J gene: TRBJ1-6; D gene: -; clone size: -; V gene: TRBV7-9; CDR3 DNA: TGTGCCAGCAGCTTAGTCTATCGAACTACAGATTCACCCCTCCACTTT; CDR3 protein: CASSLVYRTTDSPLHF
J gene: TRBJ2-1; D gene: -; clone size: -; V gene: TRBV7-9; CDR3 DNA: TGTGCCAGCAATGCCCTGGCGCGCAATGAGCAGTTCTTC; CDR3 protein: CASNALARNEQFF
J gene: TRBJ2-2; D gene: TRBD1; clone size: few; V gene: TRBV4-2; CDR3 DNA: TGTGCCAGCAGGGACAGGGTTGGGGAGCTGTTTTTT; CDR3 protein: CASRDRVGELFF
J gene: TRBJ1-1; D gene: -; clone size: many; V gene: TRBV5-1; CDR3 DNA: TGCGCCAGCAGCTTGGTGGTTGGGACAGAAGCTTTCTTT; CDR3 protein: CASSLVVGTEAFF
J gene: TRBJ2-1; D gene: -; clone size: -; V gene: TRBV21-1; CDR3 DNA: TGTGCCAGCAGCAAGAAGGTTGAGCAGTTCTTC; CDR3 protein: CASSKKVEQFF
J gene: TRBJ2-5; D gene: TRBD2; clone size: many; V gene: TRBV5-1; CDR3 DNA: TGCGCCAGCAGCTTGGCGCTAGCGGGAGGGCAACGGGCCCAGTACTTC; CDR3 protein: CASSLALAGGQRAQYF
J gene: TRBJ2-1; D gene: TRBD2; clone size: few; V gene: TRBV3-1; CDR3 DNA: TGTGCCAGCAGCCAGATTAGCGGGTGGGATTCGTTTCCCTCCTACAATGAGCAGTTCTTC; CDR3 protein: CASSQISGWDSFPSYNEQFF
J gene: TRBJ1-5; D gene: -; clone size: -; V gene: TRBV28; CDR3 DNA: TGTGCCAGCAGTTTCGGTCGCAATCAGCCCCAGCATTTT; CDR3 protein: CASSFGRNQPQHF
J gene: TRBJ2-1; D gene: -; clone size: many; V gene: TRBV24-1; CDR3 DNA: TGTGCCACCAGTCGAGATATGAGCTCCTACAATGAGCAGTTCTTC; CDR3 protein: CATSRDMSSYNEQFF
J gene: TRBJ2-1; D gene: TRBD2; clone size: -; V gene: TRBV20-1; CDR3 DNA: TGCAGTGCTAGAAATAGCGGGAGGGGTTTCCCTTACAATGAGCAGTTCTTC; CDR3 protein: CSARNSGRGFPYNEQFF
J gene: TRBJ2-7; D gene: -; clone size: few; V gene: TRBV28; CDR3 DNA: TGTGCCAGCAGTTTGGTAGCGGTCTCCTACGAGCAGTACTTC; CDR3 protein: CASSLVAVSYEQYF
J gene: TRBJ1-5; D gene: TRBD1; clone size: few; V gene: TRBV2; CDR3 DNA: TGTGCCAGCAGGGCGACGACAGGGTACAATCAGCCCCAGCATTTT; CDR3 protein: CASRATTGYNQPQHF
J gene: TRBJ2-1; D gene: TRBD2; clone size: -; V gene: TRBV6-5; CDR3 DNA: TGTGCCAGCAGTTACGTACGCAGCGGGAGAGGCGATGAGCAGTTCTTC; CDR3 protein: CASSYVRSGRGDEQFF
J gene: TRBJ2-1; D gene: -; clone size: many; V gene: TRBV29-1; CDR3 DNA: TGCAGCGTTGACAGGTGGGACTCCTACAATGAGCAGTTCTTC; CDR3 protein: CSVDRWDSYNEQFF
J gene: TRBJ2-2; D gene: -; clone size: many; V gene: TRBV7-3; CDR3 DNA: TGTGCCAGCAGCTTAGGTACCCTCGCCACCGGGGAGCTGTTTTTT; CDR3 protein: CASSLGTLATGELFF
J gene: TRBJ1-2; D gene: TRBD1; clone size: -; V gene: TRBV5-1; CDR3 DNA: TGCGCCAGCAGCTTGTGGGACAGGGGATATGACGGCTACACCTTC; CDR3 protein: CASSLWDRGYDGYTF
J gene: TRBJ2-7; D gene: -; clone size: many; V gene: TRBV10-3; CDR3 DNA: TGTGCCATCAGTGAGTTCGAGGGGTGGAGAAACGAGCAGTACTTC; CDR3 protein: CAISEFEGWRNEQYF
J gene: TRBJ2-3; D gene: TRBD2; clone size: many; V gene: TRBV12-3/TRBV12-4; CDR3 DNA: TGTGCCAGCAGTTTGACTAGCGGGAGGGCAGATACGCAGTATTTT; CDR3 protein: CASSLTSGRADTQYF
J gene: TRBJ1-2; D gene: -; clone size: many; V gene: TRBV4-2; CDR3 DNA: TGTGCCAGCAGCCAAGAAGGCCAGGGGATCGGCTACACCTTC; CDR3 protein: CASSQEGQGIGYTF
J gene: TRBJ1-5; D gene: -; clone size: -; V gene: TRBV19; CDR3 DNA: TGTGCCAGTAGTATAGTGTGGGGCACCAGCAATCAGCCCCAGCATTTT; CDR3 protein: CASSIVWGTSNQPQHF
J gene: TRBJ2-2; D gene: -; clone size: many; V gene: TRBV3-1; CDR3 DNA: TGTGCCAGCAGCCAAGTGCCAGCGGATAACACCGGGGAGCTGTTTTTT; CDR3 protein: CASSQVPADNTGELFF
J gene: TRBJ2-6; D gene: TRBD1; clone size: many; V gene: TRBV5-1; CDR3 DNA: TGCGCCAGCAGCTTGGTTGGGACAGGGTTGTCATTCTCTGGGGCCAACGTCCTGACTTTC; CDR3 protein: CASSLVGTGLSFSGANVLTF
J gene: TRBJ1-1; D gene: -; clone size: many; V gene: TRBV5-1; CDR3 DNA: TGCGCCAGCAGCTTGACCTCGGGCAGGTTTGGCCGGGACACTGAAGCTTTCTTT; CDR3 protein: CASSLTSGRFGRDTEAFF
J gene: TRBJ2-2; D gene: -; clone size: many; V gene: TRBV7-8; CDR3 DNA: TGTGCCATCGGTACCGGGGAGCTGTTTTTT; CDR3 protein: CAIGTGELFF
J gene: TRBJ2-5; D gene: TRBD2; clone size: -; V gene: TRBV24-1; CDR3 DNA: TGTACCACCAGTGACTACGGGACTAGCGGGAGGCAAGAGACCCAGTACTTC; CDR3 protein: CTTSDYGTSGRQETQYF
J gene: TRBJ1-1; D gene: -; clone size: -; V gene: TRBV29-1; CDR3 DNA: TGCAGCGTGACTCCCGTCGGACAGCCCGTTCCTGAAGCTTTCTTT; CDR3 protein: CSVTPVGQPVPEAFF
J gene: TRBJ2-3; D gene: -; clone size: many; V gene: TRBV20-1; CDR3 DNA: TGCAGTGCGCCGGAACCTGGCGGGGATACGCAGTATTTT; CDR3 protein: CSAPEPGGDTQYF
J gene: TRBJ2-3; D gene: TRBD2; clone size: once; V gene: TRBV6-1; CDR3 DNA: TGTGCCAGCAGTAGGAGGGACTACGACACAGATACGCAGTATTTT; CDR3 protein: CASSRRDYDTDTQYF
J gene: TRBJ2-5; D gene: -; clone size: many; V gene: TRBV5-5; CDR3 DNA: TGTGCCAGCAGCTTTCTGGGTGGAACAGCTTTATCAGAGACCCAGTACTTC; CDR3 protein: CASSFLGGTALSETQYF
J gene: TRBJ2-7; D gene: -; clone size: many; V gene: TRBV5-1; CDR3 DNA: TGCGCCAGCAGCTTGGACTCGGCAGGCTACGAGCAGTACTTC; CDR3 protein: CASSLDSAGYEQYF
J gene: TRBJ2-1; D gene: -; clone size: many; V gene: TRBV10-3; CDR3 DNA: TGTGCCACCAGACTGGGGGGAGGCTACAATGAGCAGTTCTTC; CDR3 protein: CATRLGGGYNEQFF
J gene: TRBJ1-5; D gene: -; clone size: many; V gene: TRBV6-1; CDR3 DNA: TGTGCCAGCATGCTTATAAACCAGCCCCAGCATTTT; CDR3 protein: CASMLINQPQHF
J gene: TRBJ2-1; D gene: TRBD2; clone size: few; V gene: TRBV6-1; CDR3 DNA: TGTGCCAGCAGTGCCGGGACTAGCGGTATCAATGAGCAGTTCTTC; CDR3 protein: CASSAGTSGINEQFF
J gene: TRBJ1-2; D gene: -; clone size: few; V gene: TRBV7-8; CDR3 DNA: TGTGCCAGCAGCTTAGAGGGCAGGGACCTCTATGGCTACACCTTC; CDR3 protein: CASSLEGRDLYGYTF
J gene: TRBJ2-5; D gene: -; clone size: -; V gene: TRBV27; CDR3 DNA: TGTGCCAGCAGCTGGACGCCTCGAGAGACCCAGTACTTC; CDR3 protein: CASSWTPRETQYF
J gene: TRBJ1-1; D gene: -; clone size: -; V gene: TRBV4-2; CDR3 DNA: TGTGCCAGCAGCCAATTATCGGCATCGGGAGATACTGAAGCTTTCTTT; CDR3 protein: CASSQLSASGDTEAFF
J gene: TRBJ2-1; D gene: TRBD2; clone size: -; V gene: TRBV28; CDR3 DNA: TGTGCCAGCACCCATCTAGCGGGAGGGTACAATGAGCAGTTCTTC; CDR3 protein: CASTHLAGGYNEQFF